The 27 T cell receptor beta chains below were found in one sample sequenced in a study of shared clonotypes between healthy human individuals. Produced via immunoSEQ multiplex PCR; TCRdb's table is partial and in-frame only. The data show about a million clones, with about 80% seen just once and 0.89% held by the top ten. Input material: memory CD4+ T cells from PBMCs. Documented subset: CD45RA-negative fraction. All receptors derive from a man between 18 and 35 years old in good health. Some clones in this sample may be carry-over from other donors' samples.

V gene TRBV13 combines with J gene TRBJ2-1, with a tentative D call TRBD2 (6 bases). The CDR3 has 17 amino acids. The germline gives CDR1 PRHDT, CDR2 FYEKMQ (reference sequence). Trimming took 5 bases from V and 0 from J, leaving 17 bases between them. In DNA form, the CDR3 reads TGTGCCAGCAGCCCAACTAGCACTATTAGCTCCTACAATGAGCAGTTCTTC. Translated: CASSPTSTISSYNEQFF.

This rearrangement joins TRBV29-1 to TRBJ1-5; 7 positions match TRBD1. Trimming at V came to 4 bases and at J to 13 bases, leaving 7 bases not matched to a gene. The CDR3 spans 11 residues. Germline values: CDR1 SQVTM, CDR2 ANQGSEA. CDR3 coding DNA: TGCAGCGTTGGCGACAGGGAGTCTCAGCATTTT. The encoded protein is CSVGDRESQHF.

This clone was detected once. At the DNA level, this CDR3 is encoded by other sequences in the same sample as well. The CDR3: CASSGGQGYEQYF. In DNA form, the CDR3 reads TGTGCCAGCAGTGGAGGACAGGGTTACGAGCAGTACTTC. The V call is TRBV2, the J call TRBJ2-7; 8 nucleotides line up with TRBD1. The germline CDR1 and CDR2 sequences are SNHLY and FYNNEI. Unmatched junction bases numbered 3, after V lost 4 bases and J lost 4 bases. This CDR3 is built from 13 residues. The entire variable domain, with the rest obtained from reference TRBV2 and TRBJ2-7, is as follows: EPEVTQTPSHQVTQMGQEVILRCVPISNHLYFYWYRQILGQKVEFLVSFYNNEISEKSEIFDDQFSVERPDGSNFTLKIRSTKLEDSAMYFCASSGGQGYEQYFGPGTRLTVT.

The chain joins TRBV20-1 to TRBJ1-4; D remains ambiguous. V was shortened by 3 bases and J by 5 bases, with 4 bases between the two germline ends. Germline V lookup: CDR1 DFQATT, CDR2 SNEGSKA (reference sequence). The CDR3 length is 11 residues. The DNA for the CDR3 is TGCAGTGCTAGTTGGAATGAAAAACTGTTTTTT. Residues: CSASWNEKLFF.

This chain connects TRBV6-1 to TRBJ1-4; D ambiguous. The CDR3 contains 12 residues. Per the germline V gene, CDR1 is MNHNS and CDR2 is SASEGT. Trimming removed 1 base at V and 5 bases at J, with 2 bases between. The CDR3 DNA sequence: TGTGCCAGCAGTGAAGTGAATGAAAAACTGTTTTTT. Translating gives CASSEVNEKLFF.

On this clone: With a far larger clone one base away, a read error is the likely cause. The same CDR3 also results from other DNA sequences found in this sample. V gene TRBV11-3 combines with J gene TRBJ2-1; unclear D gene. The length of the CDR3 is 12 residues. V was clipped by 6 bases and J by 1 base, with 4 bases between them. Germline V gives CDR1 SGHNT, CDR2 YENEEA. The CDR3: CASSLSYNEQFF. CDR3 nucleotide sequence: TGTGCCAGCAGTTTGTCCTACAATGAGCAGTTCTTC.

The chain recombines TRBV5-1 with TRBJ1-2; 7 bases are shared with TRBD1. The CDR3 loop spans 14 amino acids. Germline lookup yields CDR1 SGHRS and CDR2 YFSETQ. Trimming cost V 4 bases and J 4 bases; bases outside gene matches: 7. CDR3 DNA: TGCGCCAGCAGCAGGGACAGCATGAGCTATGGCTACACCTTC. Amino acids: CASSRDSMSYGYTF. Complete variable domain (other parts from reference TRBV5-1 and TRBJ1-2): KAGVTQTPRYLIKTRGQQVTLSCSPISGHRSVSWYQQTPGQGLQFLFEYFSETQRNKGNFPGRFSGRQFSNSRSEMNVSTLELGDSALYLCASSRDSMSYGYTFGSGTRLTVV.

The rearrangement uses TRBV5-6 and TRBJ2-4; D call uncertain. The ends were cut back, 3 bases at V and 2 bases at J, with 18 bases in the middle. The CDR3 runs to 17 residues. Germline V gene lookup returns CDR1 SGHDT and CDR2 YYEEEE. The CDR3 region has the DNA TGTGCCAGCAGCTCCCGGGTGGCGCTAGGAACCAAAAACATTCAGTACTTC. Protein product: CASSSRVALGTKNIQYF.

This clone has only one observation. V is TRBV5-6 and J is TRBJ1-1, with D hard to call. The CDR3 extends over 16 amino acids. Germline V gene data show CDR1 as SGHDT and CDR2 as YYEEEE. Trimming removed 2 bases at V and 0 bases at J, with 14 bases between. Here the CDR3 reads CASSFRGIAMNTEAFF. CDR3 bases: TGTGCCAGCAGCTTTAGAGGGATCGCAATGAACACTGAAGCTTTCTTT.

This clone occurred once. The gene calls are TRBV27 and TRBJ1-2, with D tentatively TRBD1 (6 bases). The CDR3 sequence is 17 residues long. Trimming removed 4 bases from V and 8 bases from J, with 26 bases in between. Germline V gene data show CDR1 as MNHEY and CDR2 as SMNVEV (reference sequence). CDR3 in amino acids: CASSSRQAGHLGYGYTF. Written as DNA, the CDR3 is TGTGCCAGCAGTTCGCGACAGGCGGGCCATTTAGGCTACGGCTACACCTTC.

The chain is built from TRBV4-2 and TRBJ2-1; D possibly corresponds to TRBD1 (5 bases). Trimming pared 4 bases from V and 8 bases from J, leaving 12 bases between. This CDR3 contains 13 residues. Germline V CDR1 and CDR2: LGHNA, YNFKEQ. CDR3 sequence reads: CASSRSSRDEQFF. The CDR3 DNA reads TGTGCCAGCAGCCGCAGTAGCAGGGATGAGCAGTTCTTC.

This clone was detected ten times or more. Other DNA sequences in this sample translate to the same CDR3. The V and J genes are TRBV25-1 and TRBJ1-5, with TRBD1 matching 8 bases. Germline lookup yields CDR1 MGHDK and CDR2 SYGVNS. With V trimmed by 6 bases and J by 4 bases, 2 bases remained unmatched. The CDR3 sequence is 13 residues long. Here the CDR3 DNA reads TGTGCCAGCAGAGGACAGGGTAATCAGCCCCAGCATTTT. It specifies CASRGQGNQPQHF.

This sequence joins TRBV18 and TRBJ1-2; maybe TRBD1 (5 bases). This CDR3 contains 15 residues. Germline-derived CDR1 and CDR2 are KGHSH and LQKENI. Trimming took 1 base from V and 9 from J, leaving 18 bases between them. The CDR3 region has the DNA TGTGCCAGCTCACCACAAGGCCTGTCAGGGAGACGCTACACCTTC. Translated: CASSPQGLSGRRYTF.

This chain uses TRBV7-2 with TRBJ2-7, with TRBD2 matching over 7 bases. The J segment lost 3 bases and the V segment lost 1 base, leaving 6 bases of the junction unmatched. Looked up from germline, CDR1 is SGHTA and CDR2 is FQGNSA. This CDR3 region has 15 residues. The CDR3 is CASSLVGGRNYEQYF. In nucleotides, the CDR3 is TGTGCCAGCAGCTTAGTGGGCGGGAGAAACTACGAGCAGTACTTC.

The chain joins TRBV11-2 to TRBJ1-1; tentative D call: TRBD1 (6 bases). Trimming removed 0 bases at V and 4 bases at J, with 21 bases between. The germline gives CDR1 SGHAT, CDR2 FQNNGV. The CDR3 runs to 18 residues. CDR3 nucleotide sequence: TGTGCCAGCAGCTTAGATTTGAGGAGAATAAGCAGGGGCACTGAAGCTTTCTTT. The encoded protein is CASSLDLRRISRGTEAFF.

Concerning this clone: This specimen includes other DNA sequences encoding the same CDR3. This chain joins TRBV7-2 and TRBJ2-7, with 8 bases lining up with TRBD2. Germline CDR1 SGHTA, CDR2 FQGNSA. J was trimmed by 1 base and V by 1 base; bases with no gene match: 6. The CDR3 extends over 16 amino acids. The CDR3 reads CASSLGPSGSSYEQYF. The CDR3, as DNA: TGTGCCAGCAGCTTAGGCCCAAGCGGGAGTTCCTACGAGCAGTACTTC.

CDR3 DNA sequence: TGTGCCAGCAGCTTGATAAAACCTGGGGGTGAGCAGTTCTTC. Its translation: CASSLIKPGGEQFF. The rearrangement uses TRBV5-6 and TRBJ2-1, with D perhaps assigned TRBD1 or TRBD2 (5 bases each). CDR1 and CDR2 from the germline V gene are SGHDT and YYEEEE. Trimming left V 1 base short and J 9 bases short, with 14 bases between. This CDR3 is 14 amino acids long.

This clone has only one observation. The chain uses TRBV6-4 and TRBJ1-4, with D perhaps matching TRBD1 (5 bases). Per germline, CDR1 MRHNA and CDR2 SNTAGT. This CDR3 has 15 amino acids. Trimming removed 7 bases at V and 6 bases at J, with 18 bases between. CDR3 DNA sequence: TGTGCCAGCAACCGGGGTGCAGGGAGGGATGAAAAACTGTTTTTT. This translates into CASNRGAGRDEKLFF.

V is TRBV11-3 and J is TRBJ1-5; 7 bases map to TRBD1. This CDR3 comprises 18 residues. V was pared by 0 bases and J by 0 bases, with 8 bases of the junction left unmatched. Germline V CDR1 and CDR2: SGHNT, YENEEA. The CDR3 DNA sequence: TGTGCCAGCAGCTTAGATCGGGACAGTACCTTTAGCAATCAGCCCCAGCATTTT. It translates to CASSLDRDSTFSNQPQHF. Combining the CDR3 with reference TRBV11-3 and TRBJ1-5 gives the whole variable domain EAGVVQSPRYKIIEKKQPVAFWCNPISGHNTLYWYLQNLGQGPELLIRYENEEAVDDSQLPKDRFSAERLKGVDSTLKIQPAELGDSAVYLCASSLDRDSTFSNQPQHFGDGTRLSIL.

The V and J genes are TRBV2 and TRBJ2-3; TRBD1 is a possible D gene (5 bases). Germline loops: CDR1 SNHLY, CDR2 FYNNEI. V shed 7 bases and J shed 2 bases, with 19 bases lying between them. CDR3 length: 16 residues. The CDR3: CASTLRRQGSTDTQYF. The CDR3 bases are TGTGCCAGCACCCTCCGGCGGCAGGGTTCCACAGATACGCAGTATTTT. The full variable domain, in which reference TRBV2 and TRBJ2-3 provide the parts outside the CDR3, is EPEVTQTPSHQVTQMGQEVILRCVPISNHLYFYWYRQILGQKVEFLVSFYNNEISEKSEIFDDQFSVERPDGSNFTLKIRSTKLEDSAMYFCASTLRRQGSTDTQYFGPGTRLTVL.

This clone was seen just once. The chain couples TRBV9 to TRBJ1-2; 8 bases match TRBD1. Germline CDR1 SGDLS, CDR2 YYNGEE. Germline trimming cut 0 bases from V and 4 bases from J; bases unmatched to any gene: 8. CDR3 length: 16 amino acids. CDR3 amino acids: CASSVGPGGAGYGYTF. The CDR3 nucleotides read TGTGCCAGCAGCGTAGGACCAGGGGGCGCCGGCTATGGCTACACCTTC.

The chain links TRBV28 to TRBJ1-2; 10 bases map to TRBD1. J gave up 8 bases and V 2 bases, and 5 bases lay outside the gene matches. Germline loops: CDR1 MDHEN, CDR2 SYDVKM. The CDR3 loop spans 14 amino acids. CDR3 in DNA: TGTGCCAGCAGTTTAAGACAGGGGGCTCGCGGCTACACCTTC. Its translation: CASSLRQGARGYTF.

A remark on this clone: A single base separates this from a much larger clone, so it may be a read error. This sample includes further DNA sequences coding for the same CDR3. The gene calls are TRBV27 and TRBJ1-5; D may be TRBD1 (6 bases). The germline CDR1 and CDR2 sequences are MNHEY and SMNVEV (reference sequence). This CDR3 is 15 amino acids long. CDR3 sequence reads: CASSLSMGANQPQHF. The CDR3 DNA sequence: TGTGCCAGCAGTCTATCGATGGGGGCTAACCAGCCCCAGCATTTT.

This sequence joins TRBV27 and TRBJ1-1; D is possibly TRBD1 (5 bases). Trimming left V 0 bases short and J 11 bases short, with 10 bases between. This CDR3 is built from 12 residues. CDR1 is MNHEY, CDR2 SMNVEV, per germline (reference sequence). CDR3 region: CASSLSRGVAFF. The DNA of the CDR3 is TGTGCCAGCAGTTTATCTCGGGGGGTGGCTTTCTTT.

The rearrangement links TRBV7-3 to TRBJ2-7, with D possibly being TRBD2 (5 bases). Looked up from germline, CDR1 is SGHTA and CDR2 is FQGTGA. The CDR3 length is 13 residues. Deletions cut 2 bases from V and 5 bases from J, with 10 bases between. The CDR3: CASSLRFGDEQYF. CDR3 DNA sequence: TGTGCCAGCAGCTTACGATTCGGGGACGAGCAGTACTTC.

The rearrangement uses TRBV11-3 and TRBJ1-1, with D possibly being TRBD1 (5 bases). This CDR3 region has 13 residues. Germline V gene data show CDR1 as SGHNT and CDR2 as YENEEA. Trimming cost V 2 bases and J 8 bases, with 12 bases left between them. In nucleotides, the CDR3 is TGTGCCAGCAGCTTACGACCTCGGACAGAAGCTTTCTTT. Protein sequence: CASSLRPRTEAFF.

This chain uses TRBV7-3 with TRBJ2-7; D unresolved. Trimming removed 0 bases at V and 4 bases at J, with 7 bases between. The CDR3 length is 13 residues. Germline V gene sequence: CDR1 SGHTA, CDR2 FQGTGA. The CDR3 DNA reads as TGTGCCAGCAGCTTAACCGGAGTTTACGAGCAGTACTTC. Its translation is CASSLTGVYEQYF.